This is a list of T cell receptor beta chains from one sample in a study of CD8 T cells in ankylosing spondylitis. MiXCR, applied by TCRdb to the 5' RACE reads, yields one record per CDR3 protein. Altogether under 250,000 distinct CDR3 sequences are present, more than 25% being singletons, with the ten largest covering about 4%. The sequenced material came from blood, either unsorted or a sorted T cell fraction (not recorded which). The receptors shown here come from a male donor with ankylosing spondylitis or in good health (not recorded which). CDR3s include the opening cysteine and the closing phenylalanine or tryptophan. The D gene is left open where the match is weak. The size field is filled for only some rows; it gives once, few, many or a size class.

D gene	CDR3 length	V gene	clone size	J gene	CDR3 protein	CDR3 DNA
.	15	TRBV20-1	few	TRBJ2-2	CSARPRGTNTGELFF	TGCAGTGCCCGACCGCGGGGTACGAACACCGGGGAGCTGTTTTTT
.	15	TRBV5-5	.	TRBJ2-1	CASSSGDNSYNEQFF	TGTGCCAGCAGCTCTGGAGATAACTCCTACAATGAGCAGTTCTTC
.	14	TRBV7-9	many	TRBJ2-2	CASSFRGSTGELFF	TGTGCCAGCAGCTTTAGGGGATCGACCGGGGAGCTGTTTTTT
.	15	TRBV12-3/TRBV12-4	once	TRBJ2-3	CASSFWTGSGDTQYF	TGTGCCAGCAGTTTTTGGACTGGAAGTGGGGATACGCAGTATTTT
.	16	TRBV5-1	.	TRBJ2-3	CASSLSRGAPQDTQYF	TGCGCCAGCAGCTTGTCTCGGGGGGCACCCCAAGATACGCAGTATTTT
.	11	TRBV29-1	.	TRBJ2-1	CSAAPANEQFF	TGCAGCGCGGCACCCGCGAATGAGCAGTTCTTC
.	13	TRBV27	.	TRBJ2-3	CASSQPSSDTQYF	TGTGCCAGCTCCCAACCCTCTTCAGATACGCAGTATTTT
TRBD2	15	TRBV10-3	.	TRBJ2-2	CATHGTSGNTGELFF	TGTGCCACCCATGGGACTAGCGGGAACACCGGGGAGCTGTTTTTT
.	14	TRBV12-3/TRBV12-4	few	TRBJ1-1	CAIRTPIKNTEAFF	TGTGCCATAAGGACACCCATAAAGAACACTGAAGCTTTCTTT
.	14	TRBV7-9	few	TRBJ2-5	CASSRERERETQYF	TGTGCCAGCAGCCGAGAACGGGAGCGAGAGACCCAGTACTTC
.	15	TRBV6-5	few	TRBJ2-1	CASSYSESSYNEQFF	TGTGCCAGCAGTTACTCAGAAAGCTCCTACAATGAGCAGTTCTTC
.	13	TRBV9	few	TRBJ1-6	CASSGPGNSPLHF	TGTGCCAGCAGCGGGCCGGGGAATTCACCCCTCCACTTT
.	11	TRBV12-5	.	TRBJ2-1	CASRDYNEQFF	TGTGCATCGCGAGATTACAATGAGCAGTTCTTC
.	12	TRBV5-1	.	TRBJ2-7	CASSKNEHEQYF	TGCGCCAGCAGCAAAAACGAACACGAGCAGTACTTC
.	14	TRBV5-4	once	TRBJ2-3	CASSPRRATDTQYF	TGTGCCAGCAGCCCAAGACGGGCGACAGATACGCAGTATTTT
TRBD1	15	TRBV3-1	once	TRBJ2-7	CASSKDRAGNYEQYF	TGTGCCAGCAGCAAAGACAGGGCGGGTAACTACGAGCAGTACTTC
TRBD2	19	TRBV11-2	few	TRBJ2-2	CASSRFYVGGSSNTGELFF	TGTGCCAGCAGCCGATTCTACGTCGGGGGGTCTTCGAACACCGGGGAGCTGTTTTTT
.	15	TRBV7-9	few	TRBJ2-3	CASSQSGRARDTQYF	TGTGCCAGCAGCCAGTCGGGCCGCGCCCGCGATACGCAGTATTTT
.	15	TRBV30	few	TRBJ2-3	CAWSGGQGVLDTQYF	TGTGCCTGGAGCGGGGGGCAGGGGGTTCTCGATACGCAGTATTTT
TRBD1	12	TRBV6-6	few	TRBJ1-1	CASSGQGTEAFF	TGTGCCAGCAGTGGACAGGGGACTGAAGCTTTCTTT
.	15	TRBV20-1	few	TRBJ2-7	CSAKERPLPSYEQYF	TGCAGTGCCAAGGAGCGGCCGCTACCGTCCTACGAGCAGTACTTC
.	13	TRBV29-1	.	TRBJ2-1	CSVEEMSGGEQFF	TGCAGCGTTGAAGAAATGTCTGGGGGCGAGCAGTTCTTC
.	16	TRBV15	.	TRBJ1-5	CATSRAQLNSNQPQHF	TGTGCCACCAGCAGAGCACAGTTAAATAGCAATCAGCCCCAGCATTTT
.	15	TRBV28	.	TRBJ2-1	CASTLRQAFHNEQFF	TGTGCCAGCACCTTAAGACAGGCCTTCCACAATGAGCAGTTCTTC
.	15	TRBV7-9	.	TRBJ1-6	CASRRIGTADSPLHF	TGTGCCAGCAGGCGGATTGGGACCGCGGATTCACCCCTCCACTTT
.	19	TRBV4-1	.	TRBJ2-4	CASSQVEGSRPGAKNIQYF	TGCGCCAGCAGCCAAGTTGAGGGGAGTAGGCCCGGGGCCAAAAACATTCAGTACTTC
TRBD1	17	TRBV6-5	.	TRBJ1-4	CASSYGTGIPTNEKLFF	TGTGCCAGCAGTTACGGGACAGGGATTCCAACTAATGAAAAACTGTTTTTT
.	12	TRBV6-5	few	TRBJ2-3	CASWDKSDTQYF	TGTGCCAGCTGGGACAAATCAGATACGCAGTATTTT
.	11	TRBV6-5	many	TRBJ1-2	CASGGNYGYTF	TGTGCCAGCGGGGGGAACTATGGCTACACCTTC
.	16	TRBV5-1	few	TRBJ2-1	CASSTSDGRSYNEQFF	TGCGCCAGCAGCACAAGCGACGGACGGTCCTACAATGAGCAGTTCTTC
TRBD1	17	TRBV27	.	TRBJ2-3	CASSQPTGGQDTDTQYF	TGTGCCAGCAGTCAACCGACAGGGGGACAGGATACAGATACGCAGTATTTT
.	14	TRBV12-3/TRBV12-4	few	TRBJ2-1	CASSLTGANNEQFF	TGTGCCAGCAGCCTGACAGGAGCAAACAATGAGCAGTTCTTC
.	11	TRBV20-1	.	TRBJ1-1	CSAMGGTEAFF	TGCAGTGCTATGGGGGGAACTGAAGCTTTCTTT
TRBD1	13	TRBV12-3/TRBV12-4	few	TRBJ1-2	CASREGTGEGYTF	TGTGCCAGCAGAGAAGGGACAGGGGAGGGCTACACCTTC
.	14	TRBV5-4	few	TRBJ1-2	CASSPQGANYGYTF	TGTGCCAGCAGCCCTCAGGGAGCTAACTATGGCTACACCTTC
.	15	TRBV7-2	.	TRBJ2-7	CASSFFSDTIYEQYF	TGTGCCAGCAGCTTCTTCAGTGATACTATCTACGAGCAGTACTTC
TRBD1	14	TRBV10-3	few	TRBJ2-1	CAISESGTDNEQFF	TGTGCCATCAGTGAGTCAGGGACAGACAATGAGCAGTTCTTC
.	16	TRBV5-5	.	TRBJ2-3	CASSLRQLTSTDTQYF	TGTGCCAGCAGCTTACGACAGCTGACTAGCACAGATACGCAGTATTTT
TRBD2	16	TRBV9	.	TRBJ2-5	CASSVGDSGGQETQYF	TGTGCCAGCAGCGTAGGTGATAGCGGGGGGCAAGAGACCCAGTACTTC
TRBD1	15	TRBV7-9	.	TRBJ1-5	CASSPTGDSNQPQHF	TGTGCCAGCAGCCCGACAGGGGATAGCAATCAGCCCCAGCATTTT
.	15	TRBV6-5	.	TRBJ2-5	CASSYVRSGEETQYF	TGTGCCAGCAGTTACGTTAGGTCGGGGGAAGAGACCCAGTACTTC
.	15	TRBV20-1	few	TRBJ2-7	CSARPFSGMSYEQYF	TGCAGTGCTAGACCTTTCTCGGGGATGTCCTACGAGCAGTACTTC
.	15	TRBV3-1	.	TRBJ2-5	CASSQVGGVQETQYF	TGTGCCAGCAGCCAGGTGGGGGGAGTCCAAGAGACCCAGTACTTC
.	16	TRBV20-1	few	TRBJ1-6	CSARTTRELLGSPLHF	TGCAGTGCCCGAACCACGAGGGAGCTGTTGGGATCACCCCTCCACTTT
.	14	TRBV29-1	.	TRBJ2-2	CSAFGSQGTGELFF	TGCAGCGCGTTCGGCTCCCAGGGGACCGGGGAGCTGTTTTTT
.	14	TRBV10-3	.	TRBJ2-2	CAIRGSSNTGELFF	TGTGCCATCAGGGGCTCGTCGAACACCGGGGAGCTGTTTTTT
.	15	TRBV5-6	.	TRBJ2-3	CASSLGTQTTDTQYF	TGTGCCAGCAGCTTGGGGACCCAAACCACGGATACGCAGTATTTT
TRBD1	14	TRBV5-1	.	TRBJ1-2	CASGLTGTGERYTF	TGCGCCAGCGGACTAACCGGGACAGGGGAACGCTACACCTTC
TRBD2	17	TRBV6-1	.	TRBJ2-3	CASSPIAGAHFTDTQYF	TGTGCCAGCAGCCCAATAGCGGGGGCCCATTTCACAGATACGCAGTATTTT
TRBD1	15	TRBV29-1	.	TRBJ2-7	CSVAATGGRSYEQYF	TGCAGCGTGGCCGCGACAGGGGGTCGATCCTACGAGCAGTACTTC
.	15	TRBV12-3/TRBV12-4	.	TRBJ2-7	CASRGDRKISYEQYF	TGTGCCAGCAGGGGGGATCGAAAAATCTCCTACGAGCAGTACTTC
.	15	TRBV11-1	.	TRBJ2-7	CASSPAGGRSHEQYF	TGTGCCAGCAGCCCCGCCGGGGGAAGATCCCACGAGCAGTACTTC
.	14	TRBV20-1	few	TRBJ2-7	CSARDPNRRDEQYF	TGCAGTGCTAGAGATCCGAACAGACGCGACGAGCAGTACTTC
TRBD1	13	TRBV29-1	few	TRBJ2-3	CSAGQGNTDTQYF	TGCAGCGCCGGACAGGGGAACACAGATACGCAGTATTTT
TRBD2	14	TRBV24-1	.	TRBJ2-3	CATTSGGYTDTQYF	TGTGCCACCACTAGCGGGGGGTACACAGATACGCAGTATTTT
TRBD2	17	TRBV7-2	.	TRBJ2-1	CASSLASTSGGYNEQFF	TGTGCCAGCAGCTTAGCCTCCACTAGCGGGGGGTACAATGAGCAGTTCTTC
.	12	TRBV5-1	.	TRBJ2-7	CASSPNRDEQYF	TGCGCCAGCAGCCCCAATAGGGACGAGCAGTACTTC
.	14	TRBV12-3/TRBV12-4	.	TRBJ2-7	CASSLGRRDYEQYF	TGTGCCAGCAGTTTGGGGAGAAGAGACTACGAGCAGTACTTC